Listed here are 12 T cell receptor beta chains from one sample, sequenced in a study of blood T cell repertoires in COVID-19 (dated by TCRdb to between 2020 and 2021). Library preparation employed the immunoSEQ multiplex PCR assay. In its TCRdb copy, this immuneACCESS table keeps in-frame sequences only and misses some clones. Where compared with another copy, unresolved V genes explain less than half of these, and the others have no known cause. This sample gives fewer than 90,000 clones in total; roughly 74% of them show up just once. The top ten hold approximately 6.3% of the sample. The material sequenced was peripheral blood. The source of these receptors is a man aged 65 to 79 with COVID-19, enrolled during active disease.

The CDR3 region has the DNA TGTGCCAGCAGTTTCCCCAGCGTTTACAATGAGCAGTTCTTC. Amino acid sequence: CASSFPSVYNEQFF. The V and J genes are TRBV6-2 or TRBV6-3 and TRBJ2-1, with unresolved D. Per germline, CDR1 MNHEY and CDR2 SVGEGT. The germline V and J ends were trimmed by 4 bases and 4 bases, with 11 bases remaining between them. CDR3 length equals 14 residues.

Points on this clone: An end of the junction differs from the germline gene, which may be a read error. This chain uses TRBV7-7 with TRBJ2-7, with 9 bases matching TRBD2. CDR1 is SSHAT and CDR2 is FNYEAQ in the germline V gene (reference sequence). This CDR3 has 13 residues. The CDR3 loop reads CASSRAGGREQYF. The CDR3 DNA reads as TGTGCTAGCAGTCGAGCGGGGGGAAGGGAGCAGTACTTC.

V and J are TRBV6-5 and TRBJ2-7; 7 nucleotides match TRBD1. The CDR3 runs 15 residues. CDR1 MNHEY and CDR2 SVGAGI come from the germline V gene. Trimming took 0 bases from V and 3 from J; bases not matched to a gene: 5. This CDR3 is CASSYSKQGSYEQYF. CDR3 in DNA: TGTGCCAGCAGTTACTCTAAACAGGGGAGCTACGAGCAGTACTTC.

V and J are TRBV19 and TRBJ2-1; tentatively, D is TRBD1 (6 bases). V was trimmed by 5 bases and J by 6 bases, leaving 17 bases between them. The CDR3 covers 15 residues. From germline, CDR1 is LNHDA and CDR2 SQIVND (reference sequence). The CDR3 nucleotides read TGTGCCAGTAGTCCCCCAGGGGTAGGGGGCAATGAGCAGTTCTTC. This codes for CASSPPGVGGNEQFF.

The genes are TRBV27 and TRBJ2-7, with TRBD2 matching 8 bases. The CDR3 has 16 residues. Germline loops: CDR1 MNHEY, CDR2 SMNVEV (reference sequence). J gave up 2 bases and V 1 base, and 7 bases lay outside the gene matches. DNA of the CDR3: TGTGCCAGCAGTTTATGGGTAGCGGGACCGACCTACGAGCAGTACTTC. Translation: CASSLWVAGPTYEQYF.

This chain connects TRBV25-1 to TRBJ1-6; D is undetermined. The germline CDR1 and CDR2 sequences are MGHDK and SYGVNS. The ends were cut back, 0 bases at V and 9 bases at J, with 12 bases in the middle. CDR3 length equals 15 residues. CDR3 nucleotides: TGTGCCAGCAGTGAATATAACCCCTACGGTTCACCCCTCCACTTT. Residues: CASSEYNPYGSPLHF. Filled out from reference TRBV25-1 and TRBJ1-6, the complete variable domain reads EADIYQTPRYLVIGTGKKITLECSQTMGHDKMYWYQQDPGMELHLIHYSYGVNSTEKGDLSSESTVSRIRTEHFPLTLESARPSHTSQYLCASSEYNPYGSPLHFGNGTRLTVT.

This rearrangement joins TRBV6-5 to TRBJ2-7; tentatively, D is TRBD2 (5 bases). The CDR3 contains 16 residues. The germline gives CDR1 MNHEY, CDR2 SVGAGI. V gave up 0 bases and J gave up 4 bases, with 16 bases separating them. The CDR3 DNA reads TGTGCCAGCAGTTACTCGGTTTATCCCGGGATATACGAGCAGTACTTC. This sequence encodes CASSYSVYPGIYEQYF.

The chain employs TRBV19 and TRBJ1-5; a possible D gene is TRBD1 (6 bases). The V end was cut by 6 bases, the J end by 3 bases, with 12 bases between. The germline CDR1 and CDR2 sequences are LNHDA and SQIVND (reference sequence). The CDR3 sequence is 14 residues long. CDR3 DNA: TGTGCCAGTAGAGGACAGTCATACAATCAGCCCCAGCATTTT. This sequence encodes CASRGQSYNQPQHF. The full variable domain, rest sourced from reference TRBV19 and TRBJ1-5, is DGGITQSPKYLFRKEGQNVTLSCEQNLNHDAMYWYRQDPGQGLRLIYYSQIVNDFQKGDIAEGYSVSREKKESFPLTVTSAQKNPTAFYLCASRGQSYNQPQHFGDGTRLSIL.

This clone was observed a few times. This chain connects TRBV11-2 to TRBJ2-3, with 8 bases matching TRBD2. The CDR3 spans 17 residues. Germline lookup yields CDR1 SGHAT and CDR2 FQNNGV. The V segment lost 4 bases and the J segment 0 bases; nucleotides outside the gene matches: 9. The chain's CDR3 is CASSWALAGTSTDTQYF. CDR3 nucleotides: TGTGCCAGCAGCTGGGCGTTAGCGGGGACTAGCACAGATACGCAGTATTTT.

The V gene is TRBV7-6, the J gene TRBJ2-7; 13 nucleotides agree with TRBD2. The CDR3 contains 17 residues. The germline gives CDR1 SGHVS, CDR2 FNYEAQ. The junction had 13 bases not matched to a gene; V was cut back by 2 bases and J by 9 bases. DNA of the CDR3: TGTGCCAGCAGCTTATCACCACTAGCGGGAGGGCCTGTCGGGCAGTACTTC. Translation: CASSLSPLAGGPVGQYF.

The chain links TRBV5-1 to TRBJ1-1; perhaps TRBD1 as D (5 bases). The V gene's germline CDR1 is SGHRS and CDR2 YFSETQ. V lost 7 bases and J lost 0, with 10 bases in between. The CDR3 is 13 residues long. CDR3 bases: TGCGCCAGCTCGGACACTGTGAACACTGAAGCTTTCTTT. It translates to CASSDTVNTEAFF.

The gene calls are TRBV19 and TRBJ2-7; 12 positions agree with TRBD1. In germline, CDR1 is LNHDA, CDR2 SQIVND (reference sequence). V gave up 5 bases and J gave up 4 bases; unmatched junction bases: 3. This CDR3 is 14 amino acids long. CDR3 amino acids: CASSWGQGAYEQYF. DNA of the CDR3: TGTGCCAGTAGTTGGGGACAGGGGGCATACGAGCAGTACTTC. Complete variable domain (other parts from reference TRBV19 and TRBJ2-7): DGGITQSPKYLFRKEGQNVTLSCEQNLNHDAMYWYRQDPGQGLRLIYYSQIVNDFQKGDIAEGYSVSREKKESFPLTVTSAQKNPTAFYLCASSWGQGAYEQYFGPGTRLTVT.